Listed here are 30 T cell receptor beta chains from one sample, sequenced in a study of CD8+CD57+ T cells in acquired aplastic anemia. For CDR3 and TCR beta VDJ profiling, genomic DNA was the template used. Via MiXCR, TCRdb re-called the reads, giving one row per CDR3 protein. The sample records 200,000 to 250,000 distinct CDR3 sequences, under 65% being singletons. Source material: sorted CD4+, CD8+, or CD8+CD57+ T cells (not recorded which) from PBMCs. All receptors come from a human donor in good health.

As for this clonotype: Germline is not matched at one junction end, which may reflect a read error. J is TRBJ1-6 and V is TRBV10-1, with D unresolved. The germline gives CDR1 WNHNN, CDR2 SYGVQD (reference sequence). This CDR3 has 16 residues. CDR3 protein: CASSYEGDGYNSPLNF. DNA of the CDR3: TGCGCCAGCAGTTACGAAGGCGACGGCTATAATTCACCCCTCAACTTT.

The chain uses TRBV7-9 and TRBJ2-7, with D possibly matching TRBD2 (5 bases). There are 12 residues in the CDR3. Germline V CDR1 and CDR2: SEHNR, FQNEAQ (reference sequence). Between the trimmed V and J ends, which lost 10 bases and 0 bases, there was a span of 10 bases. The CDR3 here is CATTGGSYEQYF. CDR3 nucleotide sequence: TGTGCCACCACCGGAGGCTCCTACGAGCAGTACTTC.

The V and J genes are TRBV7-8 and TRBJ1-1; no clear D gene. The V end was cut by 4 bases, the J end by 1 base, with 7 bases between. Germline values: CDR1 SGHVS, CDR2 FQNEAQ. The CDR3 consists of 13 residues. CDR3 nucleotide sequence: TGTGCCAGCAGCTCCGATTGGAACACTGAAGCTTTCTTT. Its translation is CASSSDWNTEAFF.

This sequence joins TRBV11-2 and TRBJ2-7; D possibly corresponds to TRBD2 (5 bases). The CDR3 extends over 15 amino acids. Germline CDR1 reads SGHAT; CDR2 reads FQNNGV. V lost 1 base and J 0 bases, leaving 10 bases between the germline ends. The CDR3 reads CASSLGTEASYEQYF. The DNA of the CDR3 is TGTGCCAGCAGCTTAGGGACGGAGGCCTCCTACGAGCAGTACTTC.

The sample holds many counts of this clonotype. The V call is TRBV5-8, the J call TRBJ1-2, with D unresolved. The CDR3 is made up of 14 amino acids. The germline V and J ends were trimmed by 9 bases and 3 bases, with 18 bases remaining between them. CDR1 and CDR2 (germline): SGHTS, YDEGEE. The CDR3 bases are TGTGCCATCGCACCCCCGGGGATCGACTATGGCTACACCTTC. Protein product: CAIAPPGIDYGYTF.

The rearrangement links TRBV2 to TRBJ1-5, with a tentative D call TRBD1 (5 bases). Trimming cost V 3 bases and J 3 bases, with 9 bases left between them. The CDR3 has 14 amino acids. Germline V gene data show CDR1 as SNHLY and CDR2 as FYNNEI. The CDR3 region is CASSDLTVNQPQHF. CDR3 DNA: TGTGCCAGCAGTGATCTGACAGTCAATCAGCCCCAGCATTTT.

The chain is built from TRBV29-1 and TRBJ1-2; perhaps TRBD1 as D (5 bases). The V gene lost 5 bases and the J gene lost 0 bases, with 10 bases spanning the gap. The CDR3 runs to 13 residues. Germline V gene data show CDR1 as SQVTM and CDR2 as ANQGSEA. The CDR3 region has the DNA TGCAGCGTTCCCCGGGACGCTAACTATGGCTACACCTTC. Translated: CSVPRDANYGYTF.

Turning to this clonotype: At one of its ends the junction is not consistent with the germline gene, which may arise from a read error. The genes are TRBV19 and TRBJ2-5; D perhaps matches TRBD2 (5 bases). The CDR3 consists of 15 residues. Germline assignment: CDR1 LNHDA and CDR2 SQIVND (reference sequence). DNA for the CDR3: TGTGCCAGCAGTATAGATCTCCCGGGGCAAGAGACCCAGTACTTC. Its protein is CASSIDLPGQETQYF.

This clonotype was counted once. At one end, the junction sequence differs from germline, possibly due to a read error. The chain uses TRBV7-9 and TRBJ1-4; 8 nucleotides match TRBD1. Germline V gives CDR1 SEHNR, CDR2 FQNEAQ (reference sequence). The length of the CDR3 is 14 residues. The CDR3 DNA reads TGTGACAGCAGCGAGGACAGGGTTGGAGAAAAACTGTTTTTT. Encoded protein: CDSSEDRVGEKLFF.

The rearrangement joins TRBV20-1 to TRBJ2-7; 8 nucleotides agree with TRBD1. The CDR3 extends over 13 amino acids. CDR1 DFQATT and CDR2 SNEGSKA come from the germline V gene (reference sequence). V gave up 6 bases and J gave up 6 bases; unmatched junction bases: 10. The CDR3 bases are TGCAGTGCCGTAGGACAGGGTAATCCCGAGCAGTACTTC. Amino acid sequence: CSAVGQGNPEQYF.

This clonotype has a count of ten or more. V gene TRBV10-3 combines with J gene TRBJ1-1; the D is unclear. CDR1 and CDR2 (germline): ENHRY, SYGVKD. The CDR3 sequence is 15 residues long. The V and J ends lost 10 bases and 1 base respectively, with 19 bases between them. The CDR3 sequence: CATLKTTGRNTEAFF. As DNA, the CDR3 is TGTGCCACCCTTAAAACGACCGGGAGGAACACTGAAGCTTTCTTT.

Concerning this clonotype: This may come from a read error, since a much larger clone is one base off. The chain is built from TRBV2 and TRBJ1-6; possibly TRBD1 for D (6 bases). Germline CDR1 and CDR2: SNHLY and FYNNEI. This CDR3 region has 14 residues. The CDR3 loop reads CASSDGTLESPLYF. In nucleotides, the CDR3 is TGTGCCAGCAGTGACGGGACACTAGAATCACCCCTCTACTTT.

This clonotype was recorded many times. V is TRBV12-3 or TRBV12-4 and J is TRBJ2-2, with D uncertain. Trimming took 2 bases from V and 1 from J, leaving 8 bases between them. This CDR3 has 15 residues. Here the CDR3 reads CASSLKGQNTGELFF. CDR3 nucleotide sequence: TGTGCCAGCAGTTTAAAAGGGCAGAACACCGGGGAGCTGTTTTTT.

The chain joins TRBV2 to TRBJ2-3, with 10 positions matching TRBD1. CDR1 is SNHLY and CDR2 is FYNNEI in the germline V gene. The V gene end was trimmed by 6 bases and the J gene end by 2 bases; junction bases not matched to a gene: 5. The CDR3 spans 15 residues. CDR3 sequence reads: CASSPTGGHTDTQYF. The CDR3 region has the DNA TGTGCCAGCAGCCCGACAGGGGGCCACACAGATACGCAGTATTTT.

The V call is TRBV6-5, the J call TRBJ1-5; 11 bases align to TRBD1. Looked up from germline, CDR1 is MNHEY and CDR2 is SVGAGI. The CDR3 consists of 15 residues. The V segment lost 5 bases and the J segment 5 bases; nucleotides outside the gene matches: 5. DNA for the CDR3: TGTGCCAGCAGTGGGTGGACAGGGGGCTATCAGCCCCAGCATTTT. As protein: CASSGWTGGYQPQHF.

V gene TRBV2 combines with J gene TRBJ2-7; TRBD1 might be the D (5 bases). The CDR3 length is 14 residues. Germline values: CDR1 SNHLY, CDR2 FYNNEI. The ends were cut back, 1 base at V and 9 bases at J, with 16 bases in the middle. The CDR3 spells CASSEVGPPTGQYF. The CDR3 bases are TGTGCCAGCAGTGAAGTAGGTCCCCCTACAGGGCAGTACTTC. Together with reference TRBV2 and TRBJ2-7, the CDR3 gives the full variable domain: EPEVTQTPSHQVTQMGQEVILRCVPISNHLYFYWYRQILGQKVEFLVSFYNNEISEKSEIFDDQFSVERPDGSNFTLKIRSTKLEDSAMYFCASSEVGPPTGQYFGPGTRLTVT.

This chain uses TRBV7-9 with TRBJ2-5; tentative D call: TRBD2 (6 bases). The V gene lost 1 base and the J gene lost 5 bases, with 11 bases spanning the gap. Germline values: CDR1 SEHNR, CDR2 FQNEAQ (reference sequence). CDR3 size: 14 residues. In DNA form, the CDR3 reads TGTGCCAGCAGCTTAGTCGGCCGGGGGGAGACCCAGTACTTC. It encodes CASSLVGRGETQYF.

The chain couples TRBV25-1 to TRBJ2-7; 7 bases map to TRBD1. The CDR3 is made up of 14 amino acids. The trim removed 8 bases at V and 4 bases at J, leaving 11 bases unmatched. Germline V gives CDR1 MGHDK, CDR2 SYGVNS. The CDR3 coding sequence is TGTGCCAGCGAGGGGCAGGGGGAAAGATACGAGCAGTACTTC. This gives the protein CASEGQGERYEQYF.

This clonotype occurred a few times. The chain recombines TRBV7-8 with TRBJ2-7; the D is unclear. The CDR3 is 12 amino acids. Trimming took off 3 bases at V and 0 bases at J, with 3 bases between the two ends. Germline V lookup: CDR1 SGHVS, CDR2 FQNEAQ. This CDR3 is CASSFTSYEQYF. The CDR3 DNA reads as TGTGCCAGCAGCTTTACCTCCTACGAGCAGTACTTC.

This clonotype was seen more than once but under ten times. A much larger clone differs from this one at a single base, so this may be a read error. The J gene is TRBJ2-1, the V gene TRBV7-3, with 15 bases fitting TRBD2. CDR1 is SGHTA, CDR2 FQGTGA, per germline. This CDR3 is built from 17 residues. V was clipped by 4 bases and J by 1 base; unmatched bases: 2. The CDR3 spells CASSYGTSGGSYNEQFF. DNA of the CDR3: TGTGCCAGCAGCTACGGGACTAGCGGGGGGTCCTACAATGAGCAGTTCTTC.

The chain combines TRBV12-3 or TRBV12-4 with TRBJ2-1, with D possibly TRBD1 on 5 matching bases. V dropped 6 bases and J dropped 3 bases, with 15 bases sitting between them. The CDR3 extends over 15 amino acids. CDR3 amino acids: CASSQAGLGYNEQFF. Here the CDR3 DNA reads TGTGCCAGCAGCCAAGCAGGGTTAGGCTACAATGAGCAGTTCTTC.

Many counts were recorded for this clonotype. A read error may account for a junction end that differs from germline. This chain joins TRBV7-6 and TRBJ2-7; 12 nucleotides agree with TRBD2. Germline V lookup: CDR1 SGHVS, CDR2 FNYEAQ. The CDR3 has 16 residues. The DNA of the CDR3 is TGTGCCAGCGGCTTAGATTCTAGCGGGAGGGTTTACGAGCAGTACTTC. This codes for CASGLDSSGRVYEQYF.

This clonotype has just one count. The chain links TRBV10-3 to TRBJ1-5; D not resolved. The germline V gene has CDR1 ENHRY and CDR2 SYGVKD. CDR3 length equals 13 residues. The V and J ends lost 7 bases and 7 bases respectively, with 14 bases between them. The CDR3 DNA reads TGTGCCATCACGGAGGGCCCGGGGCAGCCCCAGCATTTT. Its protein product is CAITEGPGQPQHF.

V usage is TRBV25-1 and J usage is TRBJ2-7, with 7 bases lining up with TRBD1. Germline V gives CDR1 MGHDK, CDR2 SYGVNS. The CDR3 contains 13 residues. The V segment lost 2 bases and the J segment 3 bases; nucleotides outside the gene matches: 1. CDR3 in DNA: TGTGCCAGCAGTGAAACAGGGGTCTACGAGCAGTACTTC. It encodes CASSETGVYEQYF.

This clonotype was picked up many times. At one end the junction does not follow the germline gene, possibly because of a read error. The chain carries TRBV7-9 and TRBJ2-1; D gene uncertain. The CDR3 spans 14 residues. Germline CDR1 SEHNR, CDR2 FQNEAQ (reference sequence). In DNA form, the CDR3 reads TGTGCCAGCAGCTTAGCTTCCACCTACGATGAGCAGTTCTTC. This sequence encodes CASSLASTYDEQFF.

The chain combines TRBV5-1 with TRBJ2-7; TRBD1 aligns across 8 bases. J lost 4 bases, V lost 3 bases, and 0 bases had no gene match. The germline gives CDR1 SGHRS, CDR2 YFSETQ. This CDR3 region has 12 residues. CDR3 sequence: CASSWTGYEQYF. The CDR3 DNA sequence: TGCGCCAGCAGCTGGACAGGGTACGAGCAGTACTTC.

With regard to this clonotype: One end of the junction varies from germline; a read error may be responsible. The V call is TRBV7-9, the J call TRBJ2-3; unclear D gene. Germline assignment: CDR1 SEHNR and CDR2 FQNEAQ (reference sequence). This CDR3 region has 14 residues. Here the CDR3 reads CASSQSTVGDTQYF. The CDR3 coding sequence is TGCGCCAGCAGCCAATCGACTGTGGGAGATACGCAGTATTTT. Full variable domain (rest looked up from reference TRBV7-9 and TRBJ2-3): DTGVSQNPRHKITKRGQNVTFRCDPISEHNRLYWYRQTLGQGPEFLTYFQNEAQLEKSRLLSDRFSAERPKGSFSTLEIQRTEQGDSAMYLCASSQSTVGDTQYFGPGTRLTVL.

This clonotype was detected ten times or more. CDR3 in DNA: TGTGCCAGCAGCTTAGATACCGGACAGGGGGCTCAGCCCCAGCATTTT. It encodes CASSLDTGQGAQPQHF. The chain has TRBV11-2 and TRBJ1-5; 11 bases are shared with TRBD1. Germline values: CDR1 SGHAT, CDR2 FQNNGV. The length of the CDR3 is 16 residues. Unmatched junction bases numbered 4, after V lost 0 bases and J lost 6 bases.

This chain connects TRBV9 to TRBJ1-2; D possibly corresponds to TRBD1 (5 bases). The V gene's germline CDR1 is SGDLS and CDR2 YYNGEE. The length of the CDR3 is 14 residues. V lost 4 bases and J lost 8, with 18 bases in between. This chain's CDR3 is CASSLVTGTRGYTF. The CDR3 DNA is TGTGCCAGCAGCTTAGTCACAGGTACAAGAGGCTACACCTTC.

As regards this clonotype: At one of its ends the junction is not consistent with the germline gene, which may arise from a read error. V and J are TRBV6-1 and TRBJ2-7; TRBD1 might be the D (5 bases). The CDR3 sequence is 12 residues long. In germline, CDR1 is MNHNS, CDR2 SASEGT. The CDR3 protein is CASTWGGYERYF. The DNA of the CDR3 is TGTGCCAGCACTTGGGGCGGATACGAGCGGTACTTC.